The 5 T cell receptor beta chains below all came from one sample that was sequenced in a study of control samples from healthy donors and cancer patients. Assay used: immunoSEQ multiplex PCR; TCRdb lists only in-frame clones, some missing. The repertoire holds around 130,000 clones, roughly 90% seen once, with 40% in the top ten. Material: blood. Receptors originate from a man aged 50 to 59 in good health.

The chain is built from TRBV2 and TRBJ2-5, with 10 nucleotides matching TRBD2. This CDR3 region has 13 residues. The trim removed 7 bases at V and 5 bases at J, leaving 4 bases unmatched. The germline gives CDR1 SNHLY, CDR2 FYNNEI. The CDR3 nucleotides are TGTGCCAGCAAGCGGGGGGGCCCGGAGACCCAGTACTTC. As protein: CASKRGGPETQYF.

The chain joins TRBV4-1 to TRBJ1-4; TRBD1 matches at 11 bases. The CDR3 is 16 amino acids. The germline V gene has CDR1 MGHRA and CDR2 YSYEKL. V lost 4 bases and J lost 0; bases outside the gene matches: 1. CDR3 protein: CASSRTGGATNEKLFF. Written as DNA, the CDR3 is TGCGCCAGCAGCCGGACAGGGGGCGCAACTAATGAAAAACTGTTTTTT.

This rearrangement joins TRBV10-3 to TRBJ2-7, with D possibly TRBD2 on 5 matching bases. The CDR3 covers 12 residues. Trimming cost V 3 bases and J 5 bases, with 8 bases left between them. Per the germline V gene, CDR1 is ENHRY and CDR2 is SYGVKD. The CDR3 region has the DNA TGTGCCATCAGTGACGGGGTGGACGAGCAGTACTTC. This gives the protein CAISDGVDEQYF.

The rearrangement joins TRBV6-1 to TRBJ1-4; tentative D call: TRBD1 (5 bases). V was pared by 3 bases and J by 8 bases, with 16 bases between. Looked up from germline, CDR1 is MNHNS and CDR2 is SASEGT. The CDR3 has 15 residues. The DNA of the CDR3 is TGTGCCAGCAGTGATGCCGCGGGACCCGTGGAAAAACTGTTTTTT. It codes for CASSDAAGPVEKLFF.

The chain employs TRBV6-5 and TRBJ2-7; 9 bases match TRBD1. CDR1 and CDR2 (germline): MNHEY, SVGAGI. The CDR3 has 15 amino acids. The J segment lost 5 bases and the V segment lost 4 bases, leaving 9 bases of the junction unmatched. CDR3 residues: CASSSYTGGMNEQYF. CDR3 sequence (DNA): TGTGCCAGCAGTTCCTATACAGGGGGCATGAACGAGCAGTACTTC.